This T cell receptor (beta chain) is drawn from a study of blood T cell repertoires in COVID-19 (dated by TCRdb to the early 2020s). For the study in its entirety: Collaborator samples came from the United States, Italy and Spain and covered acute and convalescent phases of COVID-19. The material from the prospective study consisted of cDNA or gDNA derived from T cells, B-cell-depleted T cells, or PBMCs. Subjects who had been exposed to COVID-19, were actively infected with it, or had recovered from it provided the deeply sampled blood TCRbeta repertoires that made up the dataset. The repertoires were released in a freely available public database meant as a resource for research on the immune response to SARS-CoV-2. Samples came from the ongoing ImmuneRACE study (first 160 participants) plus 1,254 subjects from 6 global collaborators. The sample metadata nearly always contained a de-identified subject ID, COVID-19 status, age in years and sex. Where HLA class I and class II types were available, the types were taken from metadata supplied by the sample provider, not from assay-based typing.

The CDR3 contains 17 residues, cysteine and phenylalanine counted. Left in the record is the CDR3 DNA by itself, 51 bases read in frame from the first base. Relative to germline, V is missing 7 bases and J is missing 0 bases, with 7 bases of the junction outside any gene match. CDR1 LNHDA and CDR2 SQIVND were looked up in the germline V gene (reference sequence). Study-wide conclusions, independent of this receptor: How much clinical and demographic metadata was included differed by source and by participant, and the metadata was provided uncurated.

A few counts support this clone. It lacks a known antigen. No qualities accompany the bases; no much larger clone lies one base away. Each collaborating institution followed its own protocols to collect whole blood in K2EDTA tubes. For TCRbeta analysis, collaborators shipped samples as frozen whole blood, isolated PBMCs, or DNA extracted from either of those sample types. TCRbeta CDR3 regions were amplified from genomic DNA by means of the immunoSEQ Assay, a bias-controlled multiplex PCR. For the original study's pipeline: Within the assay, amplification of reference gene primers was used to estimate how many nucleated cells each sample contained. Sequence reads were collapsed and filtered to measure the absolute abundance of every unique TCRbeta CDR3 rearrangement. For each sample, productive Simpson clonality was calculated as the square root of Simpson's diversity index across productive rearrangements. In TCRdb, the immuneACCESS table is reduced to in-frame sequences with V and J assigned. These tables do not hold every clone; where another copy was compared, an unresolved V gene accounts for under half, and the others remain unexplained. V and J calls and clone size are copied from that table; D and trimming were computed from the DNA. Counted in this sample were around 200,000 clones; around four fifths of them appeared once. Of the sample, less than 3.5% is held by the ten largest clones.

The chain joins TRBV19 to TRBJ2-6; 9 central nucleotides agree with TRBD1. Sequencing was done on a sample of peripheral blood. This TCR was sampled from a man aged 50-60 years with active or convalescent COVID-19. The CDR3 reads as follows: CASIGDRASSGANVLTF. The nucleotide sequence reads TGTGCCAGTATCGGGGACAGGGCGAGCTCTGGGGCCAACGTCCTGACTTTC.